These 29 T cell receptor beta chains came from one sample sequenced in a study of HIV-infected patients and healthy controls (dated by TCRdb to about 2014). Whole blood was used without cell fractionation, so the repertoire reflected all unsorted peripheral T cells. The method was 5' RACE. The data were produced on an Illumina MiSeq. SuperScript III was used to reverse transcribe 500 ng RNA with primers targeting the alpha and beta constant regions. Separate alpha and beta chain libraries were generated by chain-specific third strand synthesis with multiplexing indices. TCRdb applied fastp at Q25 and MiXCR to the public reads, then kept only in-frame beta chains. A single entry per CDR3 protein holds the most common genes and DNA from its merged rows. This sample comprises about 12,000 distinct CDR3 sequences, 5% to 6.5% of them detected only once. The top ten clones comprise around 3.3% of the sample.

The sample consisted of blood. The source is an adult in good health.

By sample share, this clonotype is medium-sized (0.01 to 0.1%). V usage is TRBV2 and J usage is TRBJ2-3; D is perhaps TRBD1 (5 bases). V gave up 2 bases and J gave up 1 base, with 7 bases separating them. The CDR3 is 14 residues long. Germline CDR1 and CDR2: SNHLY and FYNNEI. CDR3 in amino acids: CASSEQGGTDTQYF. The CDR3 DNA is TGTGCCAGCAGTGAACAGGGCGGCACAGATACGCAGTATTTT.

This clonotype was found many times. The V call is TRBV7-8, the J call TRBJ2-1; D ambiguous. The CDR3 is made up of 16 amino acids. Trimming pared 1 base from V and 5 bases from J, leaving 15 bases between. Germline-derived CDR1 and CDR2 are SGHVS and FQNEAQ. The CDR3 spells CASSLERSTSNNEQFF. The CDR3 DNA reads TGTGCCAGCAGCTTAGAGAGGTCCACGTCTAACAATGAGCAGTTCTTC.

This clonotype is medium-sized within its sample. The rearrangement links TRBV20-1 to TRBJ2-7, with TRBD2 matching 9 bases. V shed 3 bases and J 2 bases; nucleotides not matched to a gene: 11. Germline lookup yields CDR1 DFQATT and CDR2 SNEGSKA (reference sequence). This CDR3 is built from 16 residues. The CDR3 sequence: CSARRASGALTYEQYF. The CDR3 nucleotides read TGCAGTGCTAGGCGGGCTAGCGGGGCCCTCACCTACGAGCAGTACTTC.

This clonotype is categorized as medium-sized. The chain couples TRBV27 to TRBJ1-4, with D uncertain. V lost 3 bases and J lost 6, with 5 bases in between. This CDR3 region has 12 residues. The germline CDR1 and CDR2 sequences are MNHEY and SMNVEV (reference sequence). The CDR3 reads CASSLGDEKLFF. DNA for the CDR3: TGTGCCAGCAGTTTGGGCGATGAAAAACTGTTTTTT. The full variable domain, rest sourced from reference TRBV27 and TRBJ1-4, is EAQVTQNPRYLITVTGKKLTVTCSQNMNHEYMSWYRQDPGLGLRQIYYSMNVEVTDKGDVPEGYKVSRKEKRNFPLILESPSPNQTSLYFCASSLGDEKLFFGSGTQLSVL.

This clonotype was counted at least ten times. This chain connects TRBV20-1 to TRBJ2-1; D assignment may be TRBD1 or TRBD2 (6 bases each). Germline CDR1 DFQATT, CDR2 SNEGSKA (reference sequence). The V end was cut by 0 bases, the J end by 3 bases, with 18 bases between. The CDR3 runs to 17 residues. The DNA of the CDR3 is TGCAGTGCTAGAGATGGTTCGGGGGCCATCCTCTACAATGAGCAGTTCTTC. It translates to CSARDGSGAILYNEQFF.

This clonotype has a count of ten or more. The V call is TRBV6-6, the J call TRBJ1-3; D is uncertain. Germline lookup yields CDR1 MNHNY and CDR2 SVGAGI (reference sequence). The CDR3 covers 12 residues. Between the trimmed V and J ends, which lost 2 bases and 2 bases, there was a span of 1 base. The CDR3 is CASSYAGNTIYF. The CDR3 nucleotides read TGTGCCAGCAGTTACGCTGGAAACACCATATATTTT.

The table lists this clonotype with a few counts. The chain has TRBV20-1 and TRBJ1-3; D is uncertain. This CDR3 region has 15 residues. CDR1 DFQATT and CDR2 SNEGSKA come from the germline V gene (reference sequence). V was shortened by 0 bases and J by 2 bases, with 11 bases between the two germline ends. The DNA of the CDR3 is TGCAGTGCTAGAGATCTGGTTAGCCCTGGAAACACCATATATTTT. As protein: CSARDLVSPGNTIYF.

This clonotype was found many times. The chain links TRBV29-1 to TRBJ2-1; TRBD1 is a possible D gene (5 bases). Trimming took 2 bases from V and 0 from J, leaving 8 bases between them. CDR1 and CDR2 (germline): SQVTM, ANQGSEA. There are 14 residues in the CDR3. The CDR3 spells CSVERQSSYNEQFF. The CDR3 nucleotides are TGCAGCGTTGAAAGACAGAGCTCCTACAATGAGCAGTTCTTC.

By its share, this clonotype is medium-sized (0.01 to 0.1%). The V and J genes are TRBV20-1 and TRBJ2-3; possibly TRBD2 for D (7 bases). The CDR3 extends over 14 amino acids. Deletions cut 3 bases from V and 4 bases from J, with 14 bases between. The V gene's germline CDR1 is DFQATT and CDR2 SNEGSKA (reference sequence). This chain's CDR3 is CSASSGGGPDTQYF. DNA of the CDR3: TGCAGTGCTAGCTCGGGCGGGGGCCCAGATACGCAGTATTTT.

CDR3 protein: CASRMSNFGSYEQYF. For the CDR3, the DNA is TGTGCCAGCAGGATGTCTAATTTCGGGTCCTACGAGCAGTACTTC. The chain carries TRBV6-5 and TRBJ2-7, with unresolved D. The CDR3 is 15 residues long. Germline V gives CDR1 MNHEY, CDR2 SVGAGI. Trimming took 6 bases from V and 1 from J, leaving 16 bases between them.

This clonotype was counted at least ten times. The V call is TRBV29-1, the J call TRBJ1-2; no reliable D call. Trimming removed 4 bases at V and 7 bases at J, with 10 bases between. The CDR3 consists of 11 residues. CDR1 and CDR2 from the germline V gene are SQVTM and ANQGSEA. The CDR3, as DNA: TGCAGCGTTGGGATCGTCTTTGGCTACACCTTC. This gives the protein CSVGIVFGYTF.

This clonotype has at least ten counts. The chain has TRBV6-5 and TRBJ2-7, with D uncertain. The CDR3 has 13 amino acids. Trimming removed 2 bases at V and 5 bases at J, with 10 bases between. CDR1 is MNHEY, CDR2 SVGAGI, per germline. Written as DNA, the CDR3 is TGTGCCAGCAGTTACCGAGGATCCGACGAGCAGTACTTC. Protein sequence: CASSYRGSDEQYF.

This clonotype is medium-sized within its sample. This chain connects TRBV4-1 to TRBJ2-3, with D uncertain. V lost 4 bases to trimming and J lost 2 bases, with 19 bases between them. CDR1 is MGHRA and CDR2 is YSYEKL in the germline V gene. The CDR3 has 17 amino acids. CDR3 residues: CASSPNHVRAPTDTQYF. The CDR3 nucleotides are TGCGCCAGCAGCCCCAACCACGTCCGAGCCCCCACAGATACGCAGTATTTT.

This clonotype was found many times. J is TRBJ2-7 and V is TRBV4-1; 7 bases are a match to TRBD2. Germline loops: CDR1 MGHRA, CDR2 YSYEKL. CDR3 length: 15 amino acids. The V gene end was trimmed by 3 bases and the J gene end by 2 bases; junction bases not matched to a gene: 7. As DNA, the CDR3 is TGCGCCAGCAGCCATCTACGGGGAGGGACCTACGAGCAGTACTTC. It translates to CASSHLRGGTYEQYF.

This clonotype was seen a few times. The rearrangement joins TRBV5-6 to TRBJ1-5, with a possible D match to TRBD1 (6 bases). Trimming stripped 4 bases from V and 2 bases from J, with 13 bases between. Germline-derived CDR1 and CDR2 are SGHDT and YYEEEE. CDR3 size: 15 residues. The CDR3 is CASSLGGLGNQPQHF. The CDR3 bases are TGTGCCAGCAGCCTCGGGGGGCTTGGCAATCAGCCCCAGCATTTT.

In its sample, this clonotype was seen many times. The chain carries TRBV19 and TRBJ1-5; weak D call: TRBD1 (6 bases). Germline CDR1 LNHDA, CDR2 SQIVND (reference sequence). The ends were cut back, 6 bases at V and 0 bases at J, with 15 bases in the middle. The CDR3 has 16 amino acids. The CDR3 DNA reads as TGTGCCAGTAGGTCCCAAGGGGGGCATAGCAATCAGCCCCAGCATTTT. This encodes CASRSQGGHSNQPQHF.

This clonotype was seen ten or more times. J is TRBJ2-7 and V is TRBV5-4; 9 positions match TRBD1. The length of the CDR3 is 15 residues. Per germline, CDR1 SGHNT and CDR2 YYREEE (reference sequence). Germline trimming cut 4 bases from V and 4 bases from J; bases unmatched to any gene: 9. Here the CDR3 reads CASSPGTGSPYEQYF. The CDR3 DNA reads TGTGCCAGCAGCCCCGGGACAGGGTCGCCTTACGAGCAGTACTTC.

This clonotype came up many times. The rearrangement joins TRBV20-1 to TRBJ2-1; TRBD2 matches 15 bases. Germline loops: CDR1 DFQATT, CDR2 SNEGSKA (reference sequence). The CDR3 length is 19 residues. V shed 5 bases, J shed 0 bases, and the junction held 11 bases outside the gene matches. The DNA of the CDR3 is TGCAGTGCTGAAGATTGGGGGACTAGCGGGGGGATCTCCTACAATGAGCAGTTCTTC. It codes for CSAEDWGTSGGISYNEQFF.

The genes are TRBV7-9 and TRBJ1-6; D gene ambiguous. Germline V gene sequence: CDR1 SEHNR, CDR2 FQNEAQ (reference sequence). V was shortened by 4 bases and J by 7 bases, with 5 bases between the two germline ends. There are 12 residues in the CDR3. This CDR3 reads CASSSQNSPLHF. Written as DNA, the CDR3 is TGTGCCAGCAGCTCACAAAATTCACCCCTCCACTTT.

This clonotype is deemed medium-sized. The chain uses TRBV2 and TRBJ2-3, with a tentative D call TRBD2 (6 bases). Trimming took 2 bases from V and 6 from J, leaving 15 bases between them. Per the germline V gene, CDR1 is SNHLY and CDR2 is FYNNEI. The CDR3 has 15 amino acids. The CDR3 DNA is TGTGCCAGCAGTGAATTACGGCAGGGACTTGATACGCAGTATTTT. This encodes CASSELRQGLDTQYF.

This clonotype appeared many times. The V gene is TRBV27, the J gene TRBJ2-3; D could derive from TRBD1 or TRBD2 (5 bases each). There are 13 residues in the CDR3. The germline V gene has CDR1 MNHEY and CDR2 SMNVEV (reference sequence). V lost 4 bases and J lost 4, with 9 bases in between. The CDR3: CASSSGSADTQYF. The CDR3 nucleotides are TGTGCCAGCAGTTCAGGGAGCGCAGATACGCAGTATTTT.

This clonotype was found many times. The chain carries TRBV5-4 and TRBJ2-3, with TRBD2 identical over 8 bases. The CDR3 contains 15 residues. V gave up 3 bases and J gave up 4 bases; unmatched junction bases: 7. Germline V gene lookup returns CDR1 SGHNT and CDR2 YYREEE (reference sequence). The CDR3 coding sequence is TGTGCCAGCAGCTCTCGGGGGGGCCCAGCAGATACGCAGTATTTT. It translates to CASSSRGGPADTQYF.

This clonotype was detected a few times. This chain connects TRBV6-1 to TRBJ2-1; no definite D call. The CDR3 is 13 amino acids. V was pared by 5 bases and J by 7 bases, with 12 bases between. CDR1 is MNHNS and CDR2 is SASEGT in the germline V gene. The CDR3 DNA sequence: TGTGCCAGCAGTATGGCCCCGCGTAATGAGCAGTTCTTC. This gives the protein CASSMAPRNEQFF.

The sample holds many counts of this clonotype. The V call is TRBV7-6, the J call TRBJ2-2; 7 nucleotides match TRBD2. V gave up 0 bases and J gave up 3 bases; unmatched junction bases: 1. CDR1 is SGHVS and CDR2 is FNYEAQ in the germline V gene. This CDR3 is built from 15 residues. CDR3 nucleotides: TGTGCCAGCAGCTTAGCGGGGGGGGACACCGGGGAGCTGTTTTTT. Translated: CASSLAGGDTGELFF.

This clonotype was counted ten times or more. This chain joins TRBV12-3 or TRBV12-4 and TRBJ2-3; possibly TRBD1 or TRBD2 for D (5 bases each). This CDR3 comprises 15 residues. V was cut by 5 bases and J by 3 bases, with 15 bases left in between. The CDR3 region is CASSENRRKTDTQYF. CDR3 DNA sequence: TGTGCCAGCAGTGAGAACAGGAGGAAAACAGATACGCAGTATTTT.

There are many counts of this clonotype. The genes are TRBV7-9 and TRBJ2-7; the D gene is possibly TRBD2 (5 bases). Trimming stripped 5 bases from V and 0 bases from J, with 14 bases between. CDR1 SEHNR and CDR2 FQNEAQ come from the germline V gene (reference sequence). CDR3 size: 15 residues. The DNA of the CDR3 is TGTGCCAGCAGCCCCTATCGTACTAGCTCCTACGAGCAGTACTTC. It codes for CASSPYRTSSYEQYF.

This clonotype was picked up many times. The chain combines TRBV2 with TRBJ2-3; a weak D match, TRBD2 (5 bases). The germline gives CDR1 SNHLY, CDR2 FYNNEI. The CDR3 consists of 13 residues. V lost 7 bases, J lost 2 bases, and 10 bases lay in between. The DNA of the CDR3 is TGTGCCAGCAAGGAGGAATTCACAGATACGCAGTATTTT. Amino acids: CASKEEFTDTQYF.

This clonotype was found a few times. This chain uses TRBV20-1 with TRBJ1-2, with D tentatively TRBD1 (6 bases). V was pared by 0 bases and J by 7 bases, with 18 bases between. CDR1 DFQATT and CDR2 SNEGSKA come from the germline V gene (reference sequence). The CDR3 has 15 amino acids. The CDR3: CSARDLGGAPGGYTF. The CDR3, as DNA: TGCAGTGCTAGAGATCTCGGGGGCGCTCCAGGTGGCTACACCTTC.

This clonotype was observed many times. The CDR3 DNA reads as TGCAGCGCTGGGCCCAACACCGGGGAGCTGTTTTTT. It yields the protein CSAGPNTGELFF. The rearrangement uses TRBV29-1 and TRBJ2-2; D is ambiguous. V was cut by 7 bases and J by 2 bases, with 8 bases left in between. Germline V gene lookup returns CDR1 SQVTM and CDR2 ANQGSEA. The CDR3 has 12 residues.